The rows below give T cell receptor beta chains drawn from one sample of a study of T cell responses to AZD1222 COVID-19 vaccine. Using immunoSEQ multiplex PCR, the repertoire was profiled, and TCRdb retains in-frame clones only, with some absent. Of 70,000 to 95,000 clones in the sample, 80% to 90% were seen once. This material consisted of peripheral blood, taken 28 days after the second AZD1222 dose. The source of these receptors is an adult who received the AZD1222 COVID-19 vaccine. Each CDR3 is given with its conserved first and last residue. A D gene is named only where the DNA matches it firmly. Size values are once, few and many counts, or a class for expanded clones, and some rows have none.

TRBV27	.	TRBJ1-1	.	TGTGCCAGCAGTTTATATGGGGGGCCTCTCACTGAAGCTTTCTTT	CASSLYGGPLTEAFF
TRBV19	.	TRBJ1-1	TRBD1	TGTGCCAGTAGTATCACTGTTTGGACAGGGAACACTGAAGCTTTCTTT	CASSITVWTGNTEAFF
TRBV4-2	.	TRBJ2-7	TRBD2	TGTGCCAGCAGCCAAGATCTAGCGGGCTCCTACGAGCAGTACTTC	CASSQDLAGSYEQYF
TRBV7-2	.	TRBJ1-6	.	TGTGCCAGCAGCTCATCCGGGGGTTATAATTCACCCCTCCACTTT	CASSSSGGYNSPLHF
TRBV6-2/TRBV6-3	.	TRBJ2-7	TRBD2	TGTGCCAGCAGTTACCGTGGTAGCGGGGGGTTCTCCTACGAGCAGTACTTC	CASSYRGSGGFSYEQYF
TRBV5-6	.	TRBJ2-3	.	TGTGCCAGCAGCCAGGCGGGATGGAGGGATACGCAGTATTTT	CASSQAGWRDTQYF
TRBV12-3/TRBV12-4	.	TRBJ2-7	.	TGTGCCAGCAGTGGACAGATCGGGGGGAAACAGTACTTC	CASSGQIGGKQYF
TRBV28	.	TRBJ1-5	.	TGTGCCAGCCTCACCGCGGGTCAGCCCCAGCATTTT	CASLTAGQPQHF
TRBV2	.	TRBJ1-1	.	TGTGCCAGCAGTGATCAAAAGTACACTGAAGCTTTCTTT	CASSDQKYTEAFF
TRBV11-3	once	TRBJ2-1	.	TGTGCCAGCAGCTCCTCAGCGGGTCGCTCCTACAATGAGCAGTTCTTC	CASSSSAGRSYNEQFF
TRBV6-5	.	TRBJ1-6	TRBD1	TGTGCCAGCAGGGTGGGACAGACCAATTCACCCCTCCACTTT	CASRVGQTNSPLHF
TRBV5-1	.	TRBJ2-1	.	TGCGCCAGCAGCTTGGAAGACAGGATCTACAATGAGCAGTTCTTC	CASSLEDRIYNEQFF
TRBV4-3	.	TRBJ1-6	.	TGCGCCAGCAGCCAAGAGGAATCTTCACCCCTCCACTTT	CASSQEESSPLHF
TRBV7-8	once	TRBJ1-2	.	TGTGCCAGCAGCTTAGCGATTGGAGAGGTTCCTAACTATGGCTACACCTTC	CASSLAIGEVPNYGYTF
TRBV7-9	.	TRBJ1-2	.	TGTGCCAGCAGCGCAACGGTCAGCAAACTATTAGATGGCTACACCTTC	CASSATVSKLLDGYTF
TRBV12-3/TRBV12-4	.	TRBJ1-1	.	TGTGCCAGCAGTTCGGGGCGGAGTGAAGCTTTCTTT	CASSSGRSEAFF
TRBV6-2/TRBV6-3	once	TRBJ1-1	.	TGTGCCAGCAGTTACTCGCAGGGTACTGAAGCTTTCTTT	CASSYSQGTEAFF
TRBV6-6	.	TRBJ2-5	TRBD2	TGTGCCAGCAGTTACTGGGGGGGGGAGACCCAGTACTTC	CASSYWGGETQYF
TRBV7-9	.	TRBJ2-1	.	TGTGCCAGCAGCTCCCCGATGAGTCCCTGGGGGGACGATGAGCAGTTCTTC	CASSSPMSPWGDDEQFF
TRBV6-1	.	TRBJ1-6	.	TGTGCCAGCAGTGAATTATACAGAAAGGATAATTCACCCCTCCACTTT	CASSELYRKDNSPLHF
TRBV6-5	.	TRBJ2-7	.	TGTGCCACCGGGACATCCTACGAGCAGTACTTC	CATGTSYEQYF
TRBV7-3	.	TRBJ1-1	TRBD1	TGTGCCAGCAGCTCAAGACAGGGGGTCACTGAAGCTTTCTTT	CASSSRQGVTEAFF
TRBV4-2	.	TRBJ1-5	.	TGTGCCAGCAGCCAAGAAATTGCGGATGGAGCTCCCTATCAGCCCCAGCATTTT	CASSQEIADGAPYQPQHF
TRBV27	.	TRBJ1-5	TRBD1	TGTGCCAGCAGTCCCGGACAGGGTAACCAGCCCCAGCATTTT	CASSPGQGNQPQHF
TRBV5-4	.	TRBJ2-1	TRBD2	TGTGCCAGCAGCTTGGGGGAGACTAGCGGGACCGAGGGACAACTCCTCTTC	CASSLGETSGTEGQLLF
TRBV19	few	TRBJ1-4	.	TGTGCCAGTAGTAAAGGGACTGCAACTAATGAAAAACTGTTTTTT	CASSKGTATNEKLFF
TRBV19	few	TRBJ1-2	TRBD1	TGTGCCAGTTATGACAGGGGGCGAGGCTATGGCTACACCTTC	CASYDRGRGYGYTF
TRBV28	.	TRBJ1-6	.	TGTGCCAGCAGTTTCGAAGGGTCCACCTTTGGTTCACCCCTCCACTTT	CASSFEGSTFGSPLHF
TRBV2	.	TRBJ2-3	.	TGTGCCAGCAGTGAAGTAACGGGACGCACAGATACGCAGTATTTT	CASSEVTGRTDTQYF
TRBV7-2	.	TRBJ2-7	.	TGTGCCAGCAGCTTAGTGTTTTGGGGGGATTCCGAGCAGTACTTC	CASSLVFWGDSEQYF
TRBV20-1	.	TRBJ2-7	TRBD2	TGCAGTGCTAGTAATGGGCGGGGGGGCGGCTACGAGCAGTACTTC	CSASNGRGGGYEQYF
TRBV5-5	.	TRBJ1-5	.	TGTGCCAGCAGCTTGGGAGGGGGAGATCAGCCCCAGCATTTT	CASSLGGGDQPQHF
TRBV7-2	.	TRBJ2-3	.	TGTGCCAGCAGCTTATTAGGGAGCACAGATACGCAGTATTTT	CASSLLGSTDTQYF
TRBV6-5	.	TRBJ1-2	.	TGTGCCAGCAGTCCTTTTACGGGGGGCGGCGGCTACACCTTC	CASSPFTGGGGYTF
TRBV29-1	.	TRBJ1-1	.	TGCAGCGGATCGGTTCGGGAAGCTTTCTTT	CSGSVREAFF
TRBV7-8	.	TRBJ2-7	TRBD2	TGTGCCTCGGGACTAGCGGGTGATCTCTCCTACGAGCAGTACTTC	CASGLAGDLSYEQYF
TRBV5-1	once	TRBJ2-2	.	TGCGCCAGCAGCCGCGCAGCGTTAAGGGGGAGAGAGAACACCGGGGAGCTGTTTTTT	CASSRAALRGRENTGELFF
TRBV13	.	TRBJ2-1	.	TGTGCCAGCAGCTCCACTACTACGGGAGTAATCTACAATGAGCAGTTCTTC	CASSSTTTGVIYNEQFF
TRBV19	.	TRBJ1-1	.	TGTGCCAGTAGTACGGGGAAGGTTGAGTTCACTGAAGCTTTCTTT	CASSTGKVEFTEAFF
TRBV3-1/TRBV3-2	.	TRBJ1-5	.	TGTGCCAGCAGCCTCAGGCCCGGTTTCAATCAGCCCCAGCATTTT	CASSLRPGFNQPQHF
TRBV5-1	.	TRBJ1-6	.	TGCGCCAGCAGCCCCGGGGCAGATTATAATTCACCCCTCCACTTT	CASSPGADYNSPLHF
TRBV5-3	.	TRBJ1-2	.	TGTGCCAGAAGCCCGGAGGCACAGGGCTGGTATGGCTACACCTTC	CARSPEAQGWYGYTF
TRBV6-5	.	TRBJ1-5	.	TGTGCCAGCAGTTACTCTAGAGGTCAGCCCCAGCATTTT	CASSYSRGQPQHF
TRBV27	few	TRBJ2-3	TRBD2	TGTGCCAGCAGTTCCTACTTAGCGGGAGAAACCACAGATACGCAGTATTTT	CASSSYLAGETTDTQYF